A selection of T cell receptor beta chains follows, all from one sample in a study of cytomegalovirus exposure and HLA in healthy donors. Using immunoSEQ multiplex PCR, the repertoire was profiled, and TCRdb retains in-frame clones only, with some absent. The table has 130,000 or so clones, roughly three fifths seen once. The sequenced sample consisted of PBMCs. These receptors all come from a male donor in good health and CMV-seronegative. Both conserved end residues are part of each CDR3. The order of the fields is V gene, D gene, J gene, clone size, CDR3 length, CDR3 DNA, CDR3 protein. The D gene is left open where the match is weak. Size values are once, few and many counts, or a class for expanded clones, and some rows have none.

V gene: TRBV29-1
D gene: .
J gene: TRBJ2-3
clone size: few
CDR3 length: 13
CDR3 DNA: TGCAGCGTACACCAACCTTTCACAGATACGCAGTATTTT
CDR3 protein: CSVHQPFTDTQYF

V gene: TRBV6-5
D gene: .
J gene: TRBJ1-3
clone size: .
CDR3 length: 12
CDR3 DNA: TGTGCCAGCAGCCGAGATAGAAACACCATATATTTT
CDR3 protein: CASSRDRNTIYF

V gene: TRBV30
D gene: TRBD2
J gene: TRBJ2-1
clone size: .
CDR3 length: 15
CDR3 DNA: TGTGCCTGGAGTGTACCGGGGGGGGCCTACAATGAGCAGTTCTTC
CDR3 protein: CAWSVPGGAYNEQFF

V gene: TRBV5-3
D gene: TRBD1
J gene: TRBJ2-7
clone size: .
CDR3 length: 15
CDR3 DNA: TGTGCCAGACGCGTTCCGGGACAGGGCTCCTACGAGCAGTACTTC
CDR3 protein: CARRVPGQGSYEQYF

V gene: TRBV7-8
D gene: .
J gene: TRBJ1-6
clone size: .
CDR3 length: 15
CDR3 DNA: TGTGCCAGCAGCTTACGGGACACGGACAATTCACCCCTCCACTTT
CDR3 protein: CASSLRDTDNSPLHF

V gene: TRBV7-3
D gene: TRBD2
J gene: TRBJ2-3
clone size: .
CDR3 length: 15
CDR3 DNA: TGTGCCAGCAGCTTACTCGGGGGGGCCGGGGATACGCAGTATTTT
CDR3 protein: CASSLLGGAGDTQYF

V gene: TRBV7-3
D gene: .
J gene: TRBJ2-2
clone size: .
CDR3 length: 16
CDR3 DNA: TGTGCCAGCAGCCCGAACAGGGTGGCGAACACCGGGGAGCTGTTTTTT
CDR3 protein: CASSPNRVANTGELFF

V gene: TRBV5-1
D gene: TRBD1
J gene: TRBJ1-1
clone size: .
CDR3 length: 18
CDR3 DNA: TGCGCCAGCAGTTTGCCCCGACAGGGGGCGGTAGTTCACACTGAAGCTTTCTTT
CDR3 protein: CASSLPRQGAVVHTEAFF

V gene: TRBV5-1
D gene: TRBD1
J gene: TRBJ1-2
clone size: .
CDR3 length: 14
CDR3 DNA: TGCGCCAGCAGCTTAGGGGACAGGGGCTATGGCTACACCTTC
CDR3 protein: CASSLGDRGYGYTF

V gene: TRBV27
D gene: .
J gene: TRBJ2-7
clone size: .
CDR3 length: 12
CDR3 DNA: TGTGCCAGCAGTTCTCAGTACTACGAGCAGTACTTC
CDR3 protein: CASSSQYYEQYF

V gene: TRBV6-1
D gene: .
J gene: TRBJ1-5
clone size: .
CDR3 length: 18
CDR3 DNA: TGTGCCAGCAGTGAAGCGCTTCAGACCTGGGGAGGACTTCAGCCCCAGCATTTT
CDR3 protein: CASSEALQTWGGLQPQHF

V gene: TRBV5-1
D gene: TRBD2
J gene: TRBJ2-1
clone size: .
CDR3 length: 14
CDR3 DNA: TGCGCCAGCAGCCCCGGGGGCGGGGGGCTTGAGCAGTTCTTC
CDR3 protein: CASSPGGGGLEQFF

V gene: TRBV5-6
D gene: TRBD1
J gene: TRBJ1-6
clone size: .
CDR3 length: 17
CDR3 DNA: TGTGCCAGCAGCGGGGAGGACAGGGGGGTCGATAATTCACCCCTCCACTTT
CDR3 protein: CASSGEDRGVDNSPLHF

V gene: TRBV7-9
D gene: .
J gene: TRBJ2-6
clone size: .
CDR3 length: 15
CDR3 DNA: TGTGCCAGCAGCCCTCAGGGGTCCGGGGCCAACGTCCTGACTTTC
CDR3 protein: CASSPQGSGANVLTF

V gene: TRBV9
D gene: .
J gene: TRBJ2-1
clone size: .
CDR3 length: 18
CDR3 DNA: TGTGCCAGCAGCCCGAGGGGGGGCCCCCCAAGTCCCTACAATGAGCAGTTCTTC
CDR3 protein: CASSPRGGPPSPYNEQFF

V gene: TRBV18
D gene: .
J gene: TRBJ2-5
clone size: .
CDR3 length: 17
CDR3 DNA: TGTGCCAGCTCACCACCAACCGTGGCGTTACAGCAAGAGACCCAGTACTTC
CDR3 protein: CASSPPTVALQQETQYF

V gene: TRBV5-4
D gene: TRBD1
J gene: TRBJ2-1
clone size: .
CDR3 length: 13
CDR3 DNA: TGTGCCAGCGCAACAGGGGGCTTCAATGAGCAGTTCTTC
CDR3 protein: CASATGGFNEQFF

V gene: TRBV19
D gene: .
J gene: TRBJ2-7
clone size: .
CDR3 length: 13
CDR3 DNA: TGTGCCAGTAGTAGAGACGGGGCGGGGGAGCAGTACTTC
CDR3 protein: CASSRDGAGEQYF

V gene: TRBV9
D gene: TRBD1
J gene: TRBJ2-5
clone size: .
CDR3 length: 16
CDR3 DNA: TGTGCCAGCAGCGTAGCTACCGGACAGGGAGGAGAGACCCAGTACTTC
CDR3 protein: CASSVATGQGGETQYF

V gene: TRBV5-5
D gene: .
J gene: TRBJ1-4
clone size: .
CDR3 length: 14
CDR3 DNA: TGTGCCAGCAGCCAGGACAGACGGGATGAAAAACTGTTTTTT
CDR3 protein: CASSQDRRDEKLFF

V gene: TRBV7-2
D gene: .
J gene: TRBJ2-3
clone size: .
CDR3 length: 14
CDR3 DNA: TGTGCCAGCAGCTTGCGAGAGGGTACAGATACGCAGTATTTT
CDR3 protein: CASSLREGTDTQYF

V gene: TRBV18
D gene: .
J gene: TRBJ2-5
clone size: .
CDR3 length: 15
CDR3 DNA: TGTGCCAGCTCACCGCCATCCGGACAGATAAAGACCCAGTACTTC
CDR3 protein: CASSPPSGQIKTQYF

V gene: TRBV19
D gene: .
J gene: TRBJ2-6
clone size: .
CDR3 length: 15
CDR3 DNA: TGTGCCAGTAGTACGGAGGGGTACGGGGCCAACGTCCTGACTTTC
CDR3 protein: CASSTEGYGANVLTF

V gene: TRBV7-8
D gene: TRBD1
J gene: TRBJ2-7
clone size: .
CDR3 length: 16
CDR3 DNA: TGTGCCAGCAGCTCCATAGGGACAGCCAACCGGAACGAGCAGTACTTC
CDR3 protein: CASSSIGTANRNEQYF

V gene: TRBV5-6
D gene: .
J gene: TRBJ1-4
clone size: .
CDR3 length: 15
CDR3 DNA: TGTGCCAGCAGCTTGGGAGGCAGGGTCGGTGAAAAACTGTTTTTT
CDR3 protein: CASSLGGRVGEKLFF

V gene: TRBV15
D gene: .
J gene: TRBJ1-1
clone size: .
CDR3 length: 15
CDR3 DNA: TGTGCCACCAGCAGAGTGCCCGGGGATAGGACTGAAGCTTTCTTT
CDR3 protein: CATSRVPGDRTEAFF

V gene: TRBV6-1
D gene: TRBD2
J gene: TRBJ2-5
clone size: .
CDR3 length: 15
CDR3 DNA: TGTGCCAGCACGCGGGGGGGCCTGGCCGGAGAGACCCAGTACTTC
CDR3 protein: CASTRGGLAGETQYF

V gene: TRBV14
D gene: TRBD2
J gene: TRBJ2-1
clone size: few
CDR3 length: 14
CDR3 DNA: TGTGCCAGCAGTTGGGCGGGGGGCGACAATGAGCAGTTCTTC
CDR3 protein: CASSWAGGDNEQFF

V gene: TRBV6-5
D gene: .
J gene: TRBJ2-5
clone size: .
CDR3 length: 12
CDR3 DNA: TGTGCCAGCAGGGCGGGGGCCGAGACCCAGTACTTC
CDR3 protein: CASRAGAETQYF